A selection of T cell receptor beta chains follows, all from one sample in a study of metastatic and nonmetastatic thyroid tumors. With MiXCR, TCRdb called clones anew from the PCR reads. This table holds over 7,500 clones, 9.5% to 13% found once. The sample was tumor tissue. These receptor sequences come from a female donor with papillary thyroid cancer or a benign thyroid nodule (not recorded which). Some clones in this sample may be carry-over from other donors' samples. The CDR3 runs from the conserved cysteine through the conserved F or W. D genes are given only for firm matches. Expanded clones are given a class, and other clones once, few, many or no size at all.

clone_size d_call j_call v_call cdr3_nt cdr3_aa
many TRBD1 TRBJ2-5 TRBV6-1 TGTGCCAGCAGTGCCCCGGGACAGGGGTCCAAAGAGACCCAGTACTTC CASSAPGQGSKETQYF
medium-sized . TRBJ2-1 TRBV27 TGTGCCAGCGAAACCCTAGCGAAAGGGGGGAATGAGCAGTTCTTC CASETLAKGGNEQFF
many . TRBJ1-2 TRBV18 TGTGCCAGCTCACCATCGACAGACGACTTCTATGGCTACACCTTC CASSPSTDDFYGYTF
many . TRBJ1-3 TRBV9 TGTGCCAGCAGCGTTGGGGTTCCTGGAAACACCATATATTTT CASSVGVPGNTIYF
many . TRBJ2-4 TRBV20-1 TGCAGTGCTAGTAGACCTGCGGGCAGAACCAAAAACATTCAGTACTTC CSASRPAGRTKNIQYF
medium-sized . TRBJ2-5 TRBV27 TGTGCCAGCAGTTTATTTGGCAGGGTTGAAGAGACCCAGTACTTC CASSLFGRVEETQYF
medium-sized . TRBJ1-1 TRBV12-3/TRBV12-4 TGTGCCAGCAGTTTGAAGGGTGGAGGGGGTGAAGCTTTCTTT CASSLKGGGGEAFF
many TRBD1 TRBJ2-5 TRBV24-1 TGTGCCACCAGTGATTTTCCTCAGGGGGCAGGCGAGACCCAGTACTTC CATSDFPQGAGETQYF
medium-sized . TRBJ1-5 TRBV15 TGTGCCACCAGCAGAGAGACTGACAATCAGCCCCAGCATTTT CATSRETDNQPQHF
medium-sized TRBD1 TRBJ2-5 TRBV6-1 TGTGCCAGCAGTGAAACGACAGGGGGCCTAGAGACCCAGTACTTC CASSETTGGLETQYF
medium-sized TRBD1 TRBJ1-2 TRBV12-3/TRBV12-4 TGTGCCAGCAGCTTAGGGACAGGGGCCAGCTATGGCTACACCTTC CASSLGTGASYGYTF
many . TRBJ2-4 TRBV7-2 TGTGCCAGCAGCTCCACAGGGTACATTCAGTACTTC CASSSTGYIQYF
medium-sized . TRBJ1-6 TRBV28 TGTGCCAGCAGTCAGATACAGGGCTCCTATAATTCACCCCTCCACTTT CASSQIQGSYNSPLHF
many . TRBJ1-6 TRBV3-1 TGTGCCAGCAGCCAACTCGCTGGGGGCGGTAATTCACCCCTCCACTTT CASSQLAGGGNSPLHF
. TRBD1 TRBJ1-2 TRBV6-1 TGTGCCAGCAGTGCCGGGACAGGGTTGGATGGCTACACCTTC CASSAGTGLDGYTF
many . TRBJ1-5 TRBV4-1 TGCGCCAGCAGCCAAGGACTAGAGACTGGGAGCAATCAGCCCCAGCATTTT CASSQGLETGSNQPQHF
medium-sized . TRBJ2-7 TRBV6-1 TGTGCCAGCAGGGGCGTTTCCTCCTACGAGCAGTACTTC CASRGVSSYEQYF
medium-sized . TRBJ1-2 TRBV6-1 TGTGCCAGCAGTGTGAACTATGGCTACACCTTC CASSVNYGYTF
few . TRBJ2-7 TRBV7-9 TGTGCCAGCAGCTTGTGGGGGGTGGAGCAGTACTTC CASSLWGVEQYF
many . TRBJ2-1 TRBV25-1 TGTGCCAGCAGTGAGTCTAGGATTGCCAGTGAGCAGTTCTTC CASSESRIASEQFF
. . TRBJ1-5 TRBV24-1 TGTGCCACCAGTTATAGGGGGTTAGGCGATCAGCCCCAGCATTTT CATSYRGLGDQPQHF
few TRBD1 TRBJ2-7 TRBV6-1 TGTGCCAGCAGTTTCCGGGACAGGGGCCACGAGCAGTACTTC CASSFRDRGHEQYF
many . TRBJ1-4 TRBV20-1 TGCAGTGCTCTAGGACCCTGGGATGAAAAACTGTTTTTT CSALGPWDEKLFF
many TRBD2 TRBJ2-2 TRBV7-3 TGTGCCAGCAGCTTAGCGGGGGAGTCGGGGGAGCTGTTTTTT CASSLAGESGELFF
. TRBD1 TRBJ1-3 TRBV24-1 TGTGCCACCCCGACAGGGGGCGGAAACACCATATATTTT CATPTGGGNTIYF
medium-sized . TRBJ2-1 TRBV10-3 TGTGCCATCAGTGAGTCGGCAGTGTGGGGTGAGCAGTTCTTC CAISESAVWGEQFF
. TRBD2 TRBJ2-7 TRBV6-2/TRBV6-3 TGTGCCAGCAGTTACGGGACTAGCGGCTACGAGCAGTACTTC CASSYGTSGYEQYF
many . TRBJ1-1 TRBV18 TGTGCCAGCTCGTCTGCGAGGGGCCTTGAAGCTTTCTTT CASSSARGLEAFF
. TRBD1 TRBJ2-2 TRBV12-3/TRBV12-4 TGTGCCAGCAGTCCTAAGACAGGGGGCCACACCGGGGAGCTGTTTTTT CASSPKTGGHTGELFF
medium-sized . TRBJ2-2 TRBV12-3/TRBV12-4 TGTGCCAGCAGTGGGGGAACATGGGCCGGGGAGCTGTTTTTT CASSGGTWAGELFF
. . TRBJ1-2 TRBV6-4 TGTGCCAGCAGTTTGACGTACTACTATGGCTACACCTTC CASSLTYYYGYTF
many TRBD1 TRBJ2-7 TRBV4-1 TGCGCCAGCAGCCAAGATGGTGGGACAGACCTCTACGAGCAGTACTTC CASSQDGGTDLYEQYF
medium-sized . TRBJ1-6 TRBV6-1 TGTGCCATACGGAGTTGGAATTCACCCCTCCACTTT CAIRSWNSPLHF
medium-sized TRBD1 TRBJ1-5 TRBV28 TGTGCCAGCAGTCCCGGACAGGGAGGAGGAGGGTATCAGCCCCAGCATTTT CASSPGQGGGGYQPQHF
many . TRBJ2-1 TRBV18 TGTGCCAGCTCCGCGGTGGGGGGCGCGGCGGTGGGATTCTTC CASSAVGGAAVGFF
medium-sized . TRBJ1-2 TRBV12-3/TRBV12-4 TGTGCCAGCAGCCAAGACAGCCCCTATGGCTACACCTTC CASSQDSPYGYTF
medium-sized TRBD1 TRBJ2-2 TRBV12-3/TRBV12-4 TGTGCCAGCAGCCACAGACAGGGATACACCGGGGAGCTGTTTTTT CASSHRQGYTGELFF
few . TRBJ2-1 TRBV27 TGTGCCAGCAGAACAGGGGGAGGGCCTTTGGATGAGCAGTTCTTC CASRTGGGPLDEQFF
medium-sized TRBD1 TRBJ2-1 TRBV28 TGTGCCAGCAGTCCACAGGGGCTCAGCTCCTACAATGAGCAGTTCTTC CASSPQGLSSYNEQFF
few . TRBJ2-1 TRBV6-5 TGTGCCAGCACCGACAGGTCTAGCGGTGCGGTCACCTACAATGAGCAGTTCTTC CASTDRSSGAVTYNEQFF
medium-sized TRBD1 TRBJ1-2 TRBV6-1 TGTGCCAGCAGTGAAACGGACAGGGGGCACGGCTACACCTTC CASSETDRGHGYTF
many . TRBJ2-1 TRBV20-1 TGCAGTGCTAGTTTAGCTTCGCATGGGGAGCAGTTCTTC CSASLASHGEQFF
medium-sized TRBD2 TRBJ2-1 TRBV2 TGTGCCAGCAAGCTCTGGGCTAGCGGGGTCTATGAGCAGTTCTTC CASKLWASGVYEQFF
many TRBD1 TRBJ1-1 TRBV18 TGTGCCAGCTCACCAAGGGGACAGGGGGCGGGCGAGGCTTTCTTT CASSPRGQGAGEAFF
medium-sized . TRBJ1-2 TRBV7-8 TGTGCCAGCAGCTTGGGTGGGGCCAGGGTCAACTATGGCTACACCTTC CASSLGGARVNYGYTF
medium-sized . TRBJ1-6 TRBV6-1 TGTGCCAGCAGTCCCCAAGGACTAAATTCACCCCTCCACTTT CASSPQGLNSPLHF
. . TRBJ1-5 TRBV2 TGTGCCACCACACAGGGTAACCAGCCCCAGCATTTT CATTQGNQPQHF
many TRBD1 TRBJ1-1 TRBV30 TGTGCCTGGAGTGTAGACAGGGGCACTGAAGCTTTCTTT CAWSVDRGTEAFF
many . TRBJ1-6 TRBV20-1 TGCAGTGCTCCCGTAGGTCCAGGCTCACCCCTCCACTTT CSAPVGPGSPLHF
medium-sized . TRBJ1-1 TRBV5-1 TGCGCCAGCAGCCCCCCTCGACCGGGAACTGAAGCTTTCTTT CASSPPRPGTEAFF
medium-sized TRBD2 TRBJ2-6 TRBV28 TGTGCCAGCAGTCCCCCCACTAGCGGGAGGGCCACTGGGGCCAACGTCCTGACTTTC CASSPPTSGRATGANVLTF
few TRBD2 TRBJ2-1 TRBV2 TGTGCCAGCAGGGTGCTTAGCGGGGCATACAATGAGAAGTTCTTC CASRVLSGAYNEKFF
many TRBD2 TRBJ2-5 TRBV11-3 TGTGCCAGCAGCTCCAGCGGGAATGAAGAGACCCAGTACTTC CASSSSGNEETQYF
medium-sized . TRBJ2-7 TRBV19 TGTGCCAGTAGTACTAATCTCGTCTCCTACGAGCAGTACTTC CASSTNLVSYEQYF
many . TRBJ2-1 TRBV7-6 TGTGCGACGGGAGTAAGCTCCTACAATGAGCAGTTCTTC CATGVSSYNEQFF